This entry lists 15 T cell receptor beta chains sequenced from one sample in a study of CD8+ T cells in alopecia areata. TCR sequencing used cDNA made by reverse transcription of extracted RNA. Only in-frame clones appear in the TCRdb table, and some are missing; sequencing was by immunoSEQ multiplex PCR. The sample includes over 200,000 clones, around 62% seen only once; the top ten take under 0.5%. The source material was CD4+ T cells sorted from blood, sampled at week 0. These receptors originate from a human donor with alopecia areata.

This clone was observed once. This chain links TRBV7-8 with TRBJ2-7; D is possibly TRBD1 (5 bases). The V end was cut by 0 bases, the J end by 0 bases, with 9 bases between. CDR1 and CDR2 from the germline V gene are SGHVS and FQNEAQ. This CDR3 region has 15 residues. The CDR3 DNA reads TGTGCCAGCAGCTTAGCCGCAGGGCGCTCCTACGAGCAGTACTTC. This translates into CASSLAAGRSYEQYF.

CDR3 nucleotides: TGTGCCTGGAGTGTAGGGGTTCGTGAGCAGTTCTTC. Protein product: CAWSVGVREQFF. The V gene is TRBV30, the J gene TRBJ2-1; possibly TRBD1 for D (5 bases). The CDR3 is made up of 12 amino acids. The germline V and J ends were trimmed by 0 bases and 9 bases, with 9 bases remaining between them. Germline V gene lookup returns CDR1 GTSNPN and CDR2 SVGIG (reference sequence). The variable domain in full, completed from reference TRBV30 and TRBJ2-1, reads SQTIHQWPATLVQPVGSPLSLECTVEGTSNPNLYWYRQAAGRGLQLLFYSVGIGQISSEVPQNLSASRPQDRQFILSSKKLLLSDSGFYLCAWSVGVREQFFGPGTRLTVL.

The chain carries TRBV2 and TRBJ1-6, with D possibly TRBD1 on 6 matching bases. The CDR3 contains 15 residues. V gave up 5 bases and J gave up 6 bases, with 14 bases separating them. CDR1 SNHLY and CDR2 FYNNEI come from the germline V gene. The CDR3 spells CASSSDRTSNSPLHF. In nucleotides, the CDR3 is TGTGCCAGCAGTTCGGACAGAACCAGTAATTCACCCCTCCACTTT.

The chain couples TRBV29-1 to TRBJ2-7, with no clear D. The CDR3 is made up of 12 amino acids. Germline V gives CDR1 SQVTM, CDR2 ANQGSEA. The DNA for the CDR3 is TGCAGTGCCTCCAGCAGCTCCTACGAGCAGTACTTC. This codes for CSASSSSYEQYF.

The chain is built from TRBV5-1 and TRBJ2-2; D is unclear. Trimming took 0 bases from V and 5 from J, leaving 11 bases between them. The CDR3 covers 15 residues. Germline V lookup: CDR1 SGHRS, CDR2 YFSETQ. Here the CDR3 reads CASSLVPLGTGELFF. CDR3 DNA: TGCGCCAGCAGCTTGGTACCATTGGGGACCGGGGAGCTGTTTTTT.

The chain is built from TRBV7-2 and TRBJ2-5, with D unclear. CDR3 size: 13 residues. Germline CDR1 reads SGHTA; CDR2 reads FQGNSA. Trimming took 2 bases from V and 5 from J, leaving 9 bases between them. CDR3 DNA sequence: TGTGCCAGCAGCTTACTCCGTTTGGAGACCCAGTACTTC. As protein: CASSLLRLETQYF.

In DNA, the CDR3 is TGTGCCAGCAGTGAATACGGGACGGCTTACGAGCAGTACTTC. This gives the protein CASSEYGTAYEQYF. The chain couples TRBV25-1 to TRBJ2-7; D may match TRBD1 or TRBD2 (5 bases each). The V end lost 0 bases, the J end lost 4 bases, and 10 bases lay between the germline ends. The V gene's germline CDR1 is MGHDK and CDR2 SYGVNS. This CDR3 has 14 amino acids.

This clone has only a few counts. This chain uses TRBV5-1 with TRBJ2-7; D is possibly TRBD1 or TRBD2 (5 bases each). The V end was cut by 5 bases, the J end by 5 bases, with 14 bases between. The CDR3 spans 13 residues. Germline V gene data show CDR1 as SGHRS and CDR2 as YFSETQ. CDR3 loop: CASSRGPKDEQYF. In DNA form, the CDR3 reads TGCGCCAGCAGTCGGGGACCGAAGGACGAGCAGTACTTC.

The rearrangement uses TRBV6-5 and TRBJ1-1; D gene uncertain. The CDR3 runs 16 residues. Germline V gene lookup returns CDR1 MNHEY and CDR2 SVGAGI. The V end lost 2 bases, the J end lost 1 base, and 14 bases lay between the germline ends. The CDR3 loop reads CASSYEGVSRNTEAFF. The CDR3 DNA reads as TGTGCCAGCAGTTACGAGGGAGTTTCGAGGAACACTGAAGCTTTCTTT.

V is TRBV9 and J is TRBJ2-6; D is uncertain. The V end lost 0 bases, the J end lost 4 bases, and 5 bases lay between the germline ends. The CDR3 length is 14 residues. Germline CDR1 is SGDLS and CDR2 is YYNGEE. CDR3 sequence (DNA): TGTGCCAGCAGCGTAGAGACCGGGGCCAACGTCCTGACTTTC. This gives the protein CASSVETGANVLTF.

This chain uses TRBV7-8 with TRBJ2-5, with 7 nucleotides matching TRBD2. The germline gives CDR1 SGHVS, CDR2 FQNEAQ. This CDR3 comprises 18 residues. J gave up 2 bases and V 1 base, and 13 bases lay outside the gene matches. CDR3 nucleotide sequence: TGTGCCAGCAGCTTAGGTAGACTAGCCTGGACGCTACAAGAGACCCAGTACTTC. Residues: CASSLGRLAWTLQETQYF.

The chain uses TRBV29-1 and TRBJ1-1; D is ambiguous. The germline gives CDR1 SQVTM, CDR2 ANQGSEA. CDR3 length: 13 amino acids. V was pared by 7 bases and J by 5 bases, with 17 bases between. The CDR3 nucleotides read TGCAGCGCCTCTTTAGGACCGTTGACTGAAGCTTTCTTT. It translates to CSASLGPLTEAFF.

CDR3 in amino acids: CASKGQSYEQYF. In DNA form, the CDR3 reads TGTGCCAGCAAAGGACAGTCCTACGAGCAGTACTTC. The genes are TRBV6-5 and TRBJ2-7; TRBD1 might be the D (6 bases). Trimming removed 7 bases from V and 1 base from J, with 8 bases in between. This CDR3 is 12 amino acids long. Germline V gene lookup returns CDR1 MNHEY and CDR2 SVGAGI.

V usage is TRBV6-5 and J usage is TRBJ2-3; D remains ambiguous. Trimming cost V 6 bases and J 6 bases, with 7 bases left between them. Per germline, CDR1 MNHEY and CDR2 SVGAGI. The CDR3 covers 11 residues. The CDR3 loop is CASSDPDTQYF. The CDR3 coding sequence is TGTGCCAGCAGCGATCCGGATACGCAGTATTTT.

As to this clone: Distinct nucleotide sequences in the sample also encode this CDR3. The chain links TRBV30 to TRBJ1-5; D is uncertain. CDR1 GTSNPN and CDR2 SVGIG come from the germline V gene (reference sequence). Trimming cost V 5 bases and J 1 base, with 3 bases left between them. CDR3 length equals 11 residues. Here the CDR3 reads CAWGSNQPQHF. CDR3 in DNA: TGTGCCTGGGGAAGCAATCAGCCCCAGCATTTT.